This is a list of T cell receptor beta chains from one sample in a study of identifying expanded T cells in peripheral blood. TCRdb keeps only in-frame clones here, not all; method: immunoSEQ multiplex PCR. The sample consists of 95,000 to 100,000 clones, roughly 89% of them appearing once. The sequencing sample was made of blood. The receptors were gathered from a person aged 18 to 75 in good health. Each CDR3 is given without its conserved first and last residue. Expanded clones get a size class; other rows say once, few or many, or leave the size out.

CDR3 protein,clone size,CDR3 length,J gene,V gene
ASSSQVGEKLF,-,11,TRBJ1-4,TRBV7-9
ASSSYRDSTDQRDSGANVLT,-,20,TRBJ2-6,TRBV7-7
ASTLTGGRAPLH,-,12,TRBJ1-6,TRBV19
ASGVGPTNYGYT,-,12,TRBJ1-2,TRBV28
ASSVNTEAF,-,9,TRBJ1-1,TRBV6-6
ASSSERRDRPRGEQY,-,15,TRBJ2-7,TRBV28
ASSPNDRAYGNTIY,once,14,TRBJ1-3,TRBV28
ASSLARGGHSYEQY,-,14,TRBJ2-7,TRBV5-1
ASRLGGSNQPQH,once,12,TRBJ1-5,TRBV2
ASSFSGGSYNEQF,-,13,TRBJ2-1,TRBV28
SGGGRGGETQY,once,11,TRBJ2-5,TRBV29-1
ASFHRGGDGYT,once,11,TRBJ1-2,TRBV23-1
ASSSSGTPGSGANVLT,once,16,TRBJ2-6,TRBV28
ASRSQGGGKYEQY,once,13,TRBJ2-7,TRBV7-2
ASSLARGTDTQY,once,12,TRBJ2-3,TRBV11-3
ASSWGSGGRIHYGYT,-,15,TRBJ1-2,TRBV5-6
ASSTSHGGLRTDTQY,-,15,TRBJ2-3,TRBV27
ASSDRGRGKLF,-,11,TRBJ1-4,TRBV2
ASSIYNSGELF,-,11,TRBJ2-2,TRBV6-5
ASSDYGTGSSPLH,few,13,TRBJ1-6,TRBV2
ASSQGVGRNTGELF,once,14,TRBJ2-2,TRBV14
ASSHQGSQSTDTQY,-,14,TRBJ2-3,TRBV5-1
AITGTSNSPLH,once,11,TRBJ1-6,TRBV10-3
ASSLVLRPSTDTQY,once,14,TRBJ2-3,TRBV5-4
ASSTSGTQETQY,-,12,TRBJ2-5,TRBV19
ASRGQPGGNTIY,-,12,TRBJ1-3,TRBV2
ASSLYIGQSTDTQY,-,14,TRBJ2-3,TRBV13
ASSVMGTAKNIQY,-,13,TRBJ2-4,TRBV5-1
ASSLVLSGLDTQY,-,13,TRBJ2-3,TRBV7-9
ASSLMQGGTEAF,-,12,TRBJ1-1,TRBV5-4
ASSRLIGRDTQY,-,12,TRBJ2-3,TRBV13
ASRSEGRSNSYNSPLH,-,16,TRBJ1-6,TRBV11-2
ASSIDGQTGELF,-,12,TRBJ2-2,TRBV19
ASRPGQGRSGYT,-,12,TRBJ1-2,TRBV2
ASSPGTANTGELF,-,13,TRBJ2-2,TRBV7-8
ASSRRAGTGNEKLF,-,14,TRBJ1-4,TRBV7-9
AGLGVHPRWGNQPQH,-,15,TRBJ1-5,TRBV7-9
ASSEGDLTASYEQY,-,14,TRBJ2-7,TRBV18
ASSPGQAIYGYT,-,12,TRBJ1-2,TRBV9
ASSRQPGQNTGELF,-,14,TRBJ2-2,TRBV18
SVGDTQY,-,7,TRBJ2-3,TRBV29-1
ASSQEGQGNEKLF,-,13,TRBJ1-4,TRBV2
ASSLLGVAGGGEQY,few,14,TRBJ2-7,TRBV7-2
ASSRTGSSYEQY,-,12,TRBJ2-7,TRBV5-1
ASSLVGGAITNEKLF,-,15,TRBJ1-4,TRBV7-2
ASRTDPNAYQETQY,-,14,TRBJ2-5,TRBV5-4
ASSLRVPRTGVMGNYGYT,-,18,TRBJ1-2,TRBV19
ASSQAERRSSYNEQF,-,15,TRBJ2-1,TRBV4-1
ASSVAGTGLQETQY,-,14,TRBJ2-5,TRBV9
ASSQGVGGPVDKLF,-,14,TRBJ1-4,TRBV4-2
ASSDGRGNTEAF,-,12,TRBJ1-1,TRBV19
ASSARQGGFGEQY,-,13,TRBJ2-7,TRBV7-2
TSSLYTEGPSGNTIY,-,15,TRBJ1-3,TRBV7-2
ASRTQGASLSTGANVLT,-,17,TRBJ2-6,TRBV5-1
ASTPRIGQGTNEKLF,-,15,TRBJ1-4,TRBV11-2
ASSLGLILTDTQY,-,13,TRBJ2-3,TRBV5-4
AWSEQGAQPQH,-,11,TRBJ1-5,TRBV30